This T cell receptor (beta chain) originates from a study of cytotoxic CD8 clonotypes in ibrutinib-treated CLL. Study summary: Response sampling occurred after a median 12 months of treatment (range 6 to 36).

Overall study findings and caveats: At progression, clonality fell back toward baseline after rising at ibrutinib response.

The method was immunoSEQ multiplex PCR; TCRdb's version includes in-frame clones alone and lacks a portion of them. The sample has 200,000 to 250,000 clones, about three quarters seen once. Unmatched junction bases numbered 8, after V lost 9 bases and J lost 4 bases. This CDR3 comprises 15 residues. The V gene's germline CDR1 is PRHDT and CDR2 FYEKMQ (reference sequence). A few counts support this clone. The target antigen is unknown. The receptor was derived from a human donor with chronic lymphocytic leukemia. This rearrangement joins TRBV13 to TRBJ2-1; TRBD1 matches 11 bases. Sequences were derived from PBMCs, sampled after 24 months of ibrutinib treatment. CDR3 DNA: TGTGCCAGTACCCGTGGGACAGGGGGTTACAATGAGCAGTTCTTC. Its translation is CASTRGTGGYNEQFF.